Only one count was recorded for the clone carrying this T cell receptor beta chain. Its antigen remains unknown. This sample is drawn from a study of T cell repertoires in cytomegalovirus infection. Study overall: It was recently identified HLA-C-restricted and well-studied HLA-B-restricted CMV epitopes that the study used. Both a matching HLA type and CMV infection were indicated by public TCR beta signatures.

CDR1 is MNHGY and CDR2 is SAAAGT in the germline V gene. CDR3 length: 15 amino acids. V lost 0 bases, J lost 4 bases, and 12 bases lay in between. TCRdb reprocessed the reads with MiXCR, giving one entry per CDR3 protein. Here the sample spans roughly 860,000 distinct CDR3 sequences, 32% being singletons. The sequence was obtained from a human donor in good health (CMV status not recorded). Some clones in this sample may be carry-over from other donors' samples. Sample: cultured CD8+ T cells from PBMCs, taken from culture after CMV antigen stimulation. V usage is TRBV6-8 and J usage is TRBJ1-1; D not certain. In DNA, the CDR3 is TGTGCCAGCAGTTACTCCATTGGGCGTAGCACTGAAGCTTTCTTT. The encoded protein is CASSYSIGRSTEAFF.